The TCR beta chain described here comes from a study of T cell changes during pregnancy in multiple sclerosis. Libraries were prepared by immunoSEQ multiplex PCR; TCRdb keeps only in-frame clonotypes and omits some of them. The sample has approximately 40,000 clones; about 90% are singletons. In germline, CDR1 is MGHDK, CDR2 SYGVNS. The CDR3 is made up of 15 amino acids. V lost 5 bases to trimming and J lost 8 bases; unmatched junction nucleotides: 9. The starting material was CD4+ T cells from peripheral blood mononuclear cells, obtained in the third trimester of pregnancy. This clonotype was sampled from a female donor in good health, enrolled as a control in a pregnancy study. The J gene is TRBJ1-4, the V gene TRBV25-1, with 9 bases that match TRBD1. The CDR3 sequence is CASSPTGGLWEKLFF. The CDR3 DNA reads as TGTGCCAGCAGTCCAACAGGGGGCCTTTGGGAAAAACTGTTTTTT.